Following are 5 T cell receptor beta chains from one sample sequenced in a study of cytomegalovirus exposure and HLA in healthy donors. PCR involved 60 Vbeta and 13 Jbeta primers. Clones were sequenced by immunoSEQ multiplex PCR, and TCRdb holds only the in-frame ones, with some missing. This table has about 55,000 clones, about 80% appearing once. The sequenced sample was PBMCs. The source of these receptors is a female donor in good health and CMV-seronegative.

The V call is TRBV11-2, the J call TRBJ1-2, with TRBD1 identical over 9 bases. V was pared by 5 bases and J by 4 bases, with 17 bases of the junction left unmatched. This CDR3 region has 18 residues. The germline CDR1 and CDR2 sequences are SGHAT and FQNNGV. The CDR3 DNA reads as TGTGCCAGCAGCCATCTACCGGGACAGGGCGATATAGGCTATGGCTACACCTTC. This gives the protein CASSHLPGQGDIGYGYTF.

CDR3 sequence reads: CASRETASTPNYGYTF. CDR3 nucleotides: TGTGCCAGCCGAGAGACCGCGTCGACTCCCAACTATGGCTACACCTTC. This chain uses TRBV27 with TRBJ1-2; D gene unclear. This CDR3 is built from 16 residues. From germline, CDR1 is MNHEY and CDR2 SMNVEV (reference sequence). Trimming shortened V by 8 bases and J by 2 bases, and 21 bases separated the two germline ends.

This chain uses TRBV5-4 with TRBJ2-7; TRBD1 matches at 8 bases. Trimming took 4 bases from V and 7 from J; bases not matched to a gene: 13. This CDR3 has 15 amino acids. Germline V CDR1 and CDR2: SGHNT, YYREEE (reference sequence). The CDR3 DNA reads TGTGCCAGCAGCACTGGTGGCCAGGGGGCGAATGAGCAGTACTTC. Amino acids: CASSTGGQGANEQYF. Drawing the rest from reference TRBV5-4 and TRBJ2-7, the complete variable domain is ETGVTQSPTHLIKTRGQQVTLRCSSQSGHNTVSWYQQALGQGPQFIFQYYREEENGRGNFPPRFSGLQFPNYSSELNVNALELDDSALYLCASSTGGQGANEQYFGPGTRLTVT.

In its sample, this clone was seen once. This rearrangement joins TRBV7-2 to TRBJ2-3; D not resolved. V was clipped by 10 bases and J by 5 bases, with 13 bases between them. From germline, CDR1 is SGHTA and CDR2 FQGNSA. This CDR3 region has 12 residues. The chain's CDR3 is CATRGSGDTQYF. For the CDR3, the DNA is TGTGCCACTCGAGGATCGGGAGATACGCAGTATTTT.

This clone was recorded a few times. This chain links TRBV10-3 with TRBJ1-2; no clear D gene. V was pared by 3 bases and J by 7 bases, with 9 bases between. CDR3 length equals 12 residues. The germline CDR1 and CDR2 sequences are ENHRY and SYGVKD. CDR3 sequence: CAISDSPSGYTF. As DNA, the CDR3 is TGTGCCATCAGTGACTCCCCCAGTGGCTACACCTTC.